The 21 T cell receptor beta chains below come from one sample, sequenced in a study of T cell repertoires in cytomegalovirus infection. One entry per CDR3 protein, called by TCRdb with MiXCR from the reads. The sample has about 680,000 distinct CDR3 sequences, roughly 26% seen once. The material sequenced was CD8+ T cells from PBMCs. The receptor source for this set is a human donor in good health (CMV status not recorded). Some clones in this sample may be carry-over from other donors' samples.

As concerns this clonotype: Since a much larger clone is just one base distant, this may be a read error. The chain couples TRBV6-1 to TRBJ2-7; tentative D call: TRBD1 (6 bases). CDR3 length: 17 residues. V lost 5 bases and J 5 bases, leaving 25 bases between the germline ends. Germline V lookup: CDR1 MNHNS, CDR2 SASEGT. The CDR3 bases are TGTGCCAGCAGTTCCTATCCGAGACAGGCTATAGGAGACGAGCAGTACGTC. Protein sequence: CASSSYPRQAIGDEQYV.

This clonotype was seen a few times. The J gene is TRBJ2-1, the V gene TRBV12-3 or TRBV12-4; the match to TRBD2 covers 10 bases. Losses at the gene ends were 5 bases for V and 4 bases for J; bases not matched to a gene: 8. This CDR3 spans 16 amino acids. The chain's CDR3 is CASSLPGLAFYNEQFF. The CDR3 DNA sequence: TGTGCCAGCAGTCTACCGGGACTAGCGTTTTACAATGAGCAGTTCTTC.

This clonotype appeared many times. This chain joins TRBV12-3 or TRBV12-4 and TRBJ2-7; TRBD1 aligns across 8 bases. V gave up 0 bases and J gave up 3 bases; unmatched junction bases: 4. The CDR3 has 15 amino acids. CDR3 in DNA: TGTGCCAGCAGTTTAGCCGACAGGGGTAACTACGAGCAGTACTTC. It translates to CASSLADRGNYEQYF.

This clonotype appeared a few times. J is TRBJ2-1 and V is TRBV27; TRBD2 matches at 8 bases. The CDR3 is made up of 15 amino acids. In germline, CDR1 is MNHEY, CDR2 SMNVEV (reference sequence). With 8 bases clipped from V and 8 bases from J, the junction kept 14 bases outside the gene matches. In nucleotides, the CDR3 is TGTGCCAGCGGACGCGGGCTAGCGGGCTTCGATGAGCAGTTCTTC. Protein: CASGRGLAGFDEQFF.

This clonotype was observed many times. The chain uses TRBV7-8 and TRBJ2-1, with TRBD2 matching over 8 bases. The CDR3 is 16 residues long. CDR1 SGHVS and CDR2 FQNEAQ come from the germline V gene. V lost 5 bases to trimming and J lost 2 bases; unmatched junction nucleotides: 8. The CDR3 nucleotides read TGTGCCAGCAGCCAAGGGGTCGGGGGGGCCTACAATGAGCAGTTCTTC. Protein sequence: CASSQGVGGAYNEQFF.

Worth noting for this clonotype: A read error may be the cause here, since a much bigger clone is one base away. The chain is built from TRBV7-3 and TRBJ1-2; no clear D. This CDR3 contains 15 residues. CDR1 SGHTA and CDR2 FQGTGA come from the germline V gene. CDR3 sequence (DNA): TGTGTCAGCAGCTTAACAAGGGTCGGAAACTATGGCTACACCTTC. Protein sequence: CVSSLTRVGNYGYTF.

As for this clonotype: A read error is possible here, since a much larger clone lies one base away. The chain is built from TRBV12-3 or TRBV12-4 and TRBJ2-7; D ambiguous. V lost 4 bases, J lost 0 bases, and 10 bases lay in between. The CDR3 extends over 14 amino acids. The CDR3 here is CASSSVGPSYEQYF. CDR3 sequence (DNA): TGTGCCAGCAGTTCGGTCGGGCCCTCCTACGAGCAGTACTTC.

This clonotype occurred many times. V and J are TRBV7-8 and TRBJ1-2, with a possible D match to TRBD1 (5 bases). V lost 2 bases and J lost 9, with 25 bases in between. CDR3 length: 17 residues. Germline-derived CDR1 and CDR2 are SGHVS and FQNEAQ. The CDR3 coding sequence is TGTGCCAGCAGCTTATCCTCCAGGGATGGGCCTATATGGAGCTACACCTTC. Translation gives CASSLSSRDGPIWSYTF.

This chain connects TRBV7-6 to TRBJ1-5; D ambiguous. V was shortened by 6 bases and J by 5 bases, with 11 bases between the two germline ends. Germline CDR1 reads SGHVS; CDR2 reads FNYEAQ. The CDR3 is made up of 13 amino acids. This CDR3 reads CASSPAEDQPQHF. For the CDR3, the DNA is TGTGCCAGCAGTCCTGCGGAGGATCAGCCCCAGCATTTT.

The chain carries TRBV20-1 and TRBJ2-3; no firm D call. The germline V and J ends were trimmed by 3 bases and 0 bases, with 10 bases remaining between them. The CDR3 length is 14 residues. The germline V gene encodes CDR1 DFQATT and CDR2 SNEGSKA (reference sequence). DNA for the CDR3: TGCAGTGCTAGTACTGATCTTAGCACAGATACGCAGTATTTT. Its translation is CSASTDLSTDTQYF.

This clonotype has only a few counts. The chain employs TRBV6-2 or TRBV6-3 and TRBJ1-1; D is undetermined. V lost 7 bases to trimming and J lost 0 bases, with 15 bases between them. Per the germline V gene, CDR1 is MNHEY and CDR2 is SVGEGT. The CDR3 loop spans 15 amino acids. CDR3 DNA: TGTGCCAGCACCCTGGGGATACTCATGAACACTGAAGCTTTCTTT. Protein: CASTLGILMNTEAFF.

The chain combines TRBV6-4 with TRBJ2-7, with a weak D call TRBD1 (7 bases). This CDR3 is 15 amino acids long. The germline gives CDR1 MRHNA, CDR2 SNTAGT. Deletions cut 8 bases from V and 6 bases from J, with 23 bases between. CDR3 nucleotide sequence: TGTGCCAGCTCGAAGGACGTCCAGGGGGGTGGCGAGCAGTACTTC. This sequence encodes CASSKDVQGGGEQYF.

This clonotype was seen a handful of times. CDR3: CASSHQGLSEKLFF. In DNA form, the CDR3 reads TGTGCCAGCAGTCACCAGGGCTTGTCTGAAAAACTGTTTTTT. V gene TRBV6-1 combines with J gene TRBJ1-4; a possible D gene is TRBD1 (5 bases). Germline V gene lookup returns CDR1 MNHNS and CDR2 SASEGT. V gave up 5 bases and J gave up 7 bases, with 14 bases separating them. This CDR3 contains 14 residues.

This clonotype has at least ten counts. V gene TRBV7-2 combines with J gene TRBJ1-5, with a tentative D call TRBD1 (6 bases). The CDR3 spans 20 residues. Germline loops: CDR1 SGHTA, CDR2 FQGNSA. V shed 4 bases and J shed 5 bases, with 30 bases lying between them. CDR3 sequence: CASSSQGVIGGSSGYQPQHF. The CDR3 nucleotides are TGTGCCAGCAGCTCACAGGGAGTCATTGGAGGATCGAGCGGTTATCAGCCCCAGCATTTT.

The rearrangement uses TRBV29-1 and TRBJ2-5; TRBD2 aligns across 10 bases. Germline V gives CDR1 SQVTM, CDR2 ANQGSEA. This CDR3 has 13 residues. With V trimmed by 7 bases and J by 5 bases, 7 bases remained unmatched. As DNA, the CDR3 is TGCAGCGACAGCGGGGGGGCCTTTGAGACCCAGTACTTC. Translated, it gives CSDSGGAFETQYF.

This clonotype was observed at least ten times. The chain couples TRBV7-2 to TRBJ2-3; D may correspond to TRBD1 or TRBD2 (6 bases each). Trimming stripped 3 bases from V and 2 bases from J, with 9 bases between. Germline CDR1 and CDR2: SGHTA and FQGNSA. This CDR3 region has 14 residues. The CDR3 reads CASSLGGDTDTQYF. Here the CDR3 DNA reads TGTGCCAGCAGCTTGGGGGGCGACACAGATACGCAGTATTTT.

V and J are TRBV5-4 and TRBJ2-1, with D possibly being TRBD1 or TRBD2 (7 bases each). Trimming took off 2 bases at V and 4 bases at J, with 13 bases between the two ends. CDR1 and CDR2 (germline): SGHNT, YYREEE (reference sequence). The CDR3 runs to 15 residues. The CDR3 protein is CASSLDREGYNEQFF. The CDR3 DNA reads TGTGCCAGCAGCTTAGACAGGGAGGGTTACAATGAGCAGTTCTTC.

This clonotype has just a few counts. The chain couples TRBV7-9 to TRBJ2-1; D is perhaps TRBD1 (7 bases). This CDR3 spans 12 amino acids. Germline CDR1 is SEHNR and CDR2 is FQNEAQ (reference sequence). The CDR3 sequence is CAGAGGRNEQFF. CDR3 DNA sequence: TGTGCAGGGGCAGGGGGGCGAAATGAGCAGTTCTTC.

This clonotype has a handful of counts. The CDR3 DNA is TGCAGCGTTGAAGAAGGAAGGACTAGCGGCACCGGGGAGCTGTTTTTT. As protein: CSVEEGRTSGTGELFF. The genes are TRBV29-1 and TRBJ2-2; 10 bases agree with TRBD2. The CDR3 length is 16 residues. The germline gives CDR1 SQVTM, CDR2 ANQGSEA. The junction had 5 bases not matched to a gene; V was cut back by 0 bases and J by 4 bases.

This clonotype was found many times. The rearrangement joins TRBV6-2 or TRBV6-3 to TRBJ2-7; unclear D gene. This CDR3 region has 14 residues. Germline V lookup: CDR1 MNHEY, CDR2 SVGEGT. The V end lost 5 bases, the J end lost 0 bases, and 11 bases lay between the germline ends. The CDR3 sequence: CASSMDGYSYEQYF. DNA for the CDR3: TGTGCCAGCAGTATGGACGGATACTCCTACGAGCAGTACTTC.

The V and J genes are TRBV9 and TRBJ2-5; D unresolved. CDR1 and CDR2 from the germline V gene are SGDLS and YYNGEE. Trimming removed 7 bases at V and 0 bases at J, with 13 bases between. CDR3 length equals 14 residues. The CDR3 coding sequence is TGTGCCAGCGGCGCGACGTCTCACCAAGAGACCCAGTACTTC. Translating it yields CASGATSHQETQYF.